A single sample is the source of the 9 T cell receptor beta chains below, sequenced in a study of response to subunit inactivated influenza vaccine. Each CDR3 protein is one row after TCRdb ran MiXCR on the RT-PCR reads. The sample records roughly 700,000 distinct CDR3 sequences, approximately 13% being singletons. The sequencing used PBMCs from blood, collected 14 to 15 days before vaccination. These TCRs come from a man between 50 and 59 years old who received an inactivated influenza vaccine.

This clonotype was counted a few times. DNA for the CDR3: TGTGCCAGCAGTATCGGACAGGGGGATCAAGAGACCCAGTACTTC. Its protein product is CASSIGQGDQETQYF. This chain connects TRBV12-3 or TRBV12-4 to TRBJ2-5, with TRBD1 matching over 10 bases. V shed 5 bases and J 2 bases; nucleotides not matched to a gene: 5. This CDR3 region has 15 residues.

The genes are TRBV5-1 and TRBJ2-7, with D perhaps given as TRBD1 or TRBD2 (7 bases each). The germline CDR1 and CDR2 sequences are SGHRS and YFSETQ. V lost 4 bases and J 6 bases, leaving 23 bases between the germline ends. The CDR3 length is 16 residues. CDR3 residues: CASSMNPGTAGLEQYF. The CDR3, as DNA: TGCGCCAGCAGCATGAACCCCGGGACAGCGGGACTCGAGCAGTACTTC. Together with reference TRBV5-1 and TRBJ2-7, the CDR3 gives the full variable domain: KAGVTQTPRYLIKTRGQQVTLSCSPISGHRSVSWYQQTPGQGLQFLFEYFSETQRNKGNFPGRFSGRQFSNSRSEMNVSTLELGDSALYLCASSMNPGTAGLEQYFGPGTRLTVT.

This clonotype was counted ten times or more. J is TRBJ2-3 and V is TRBV29-1; 12 nucleotides match TRBD2. Trimming removed 3 bases from V and 0 bases from J; junction bases left unmatched: 4. Germline V gene data show CDR1 as SQVTM and CDR2 as ANQGSEA. The CDR3 has 16 residues. In DNA form, the CDR3 reads TGCAGCGTTGAGAGGACTAGCGGGACTAGCACAGATACGCAGTATTTT. Amino acid sequence: CSVERTSGTSTDTQYF.

The chain couples TRBV30 to TRBJ2-7; D is undetermined. Germline CDR1 is GTSNPN and CDR2 is SVGIG (reference sequence). This CDR3 contains 14 residues. The V end was cut by 0 bases, the J end by 0 bases, with 9 bases between. The CDR3 sequence: CAWSVSEYSYEQYF. The CDR3 DNA sequence: TGTGCCTGGAGTGTATCCGAATACTCCTACGAGCAGTACTTC.

In this sample, this clonotype turned up a few times. The V call is TRBV5-6, the J call TRBJ1-5, with a possible D match to TRBD1 (5 bases). Germline V lookup: CDR1 SGHDT, CDR2 YYEEEE. V was clipped by 3 bases and J by 5 bases, with 15 bases between them. This CDR3 has 15 residues. The DNA for the CDR3 is TGTGCCAGCAGCTCCCTGAACAGGCCGTATCAGCCCCAGCATTTT. Encoded protein: CASSSLNRPYQPQHF.

This clonotype was seen at least ten times. The J gene is TRBJ1-1, the V gene TRBV5-1, with D possibly being TRBD1 (5 bases). Trimming removed 4 bases at V and 1 base at J, with 17 bases between. Germline CDR1 is SGHRS and CDR2 is YFSETQ. This CDR3 contains 16 residues. The CDR3 loop is CASSLGQRTPNTEAFF. The CDR3 nucleotides are TGCGCCAGCAGCCTCGGACAAAGGACACCGAACACTGAAGCTTTCTTT.

The chain employs TRBV24-1 and TRBJ2-3; the D is unclear. The ends were cut back, 5 bases at V and 5 bases at J, with 10 bases in the middle. The CDR3 consists of 13 residues. Germline CDR1 KGHDR, CDR2 SFDVKD. CDR3 residues: CATSVQDGDTQYF. CDR3 coding DNA: TGTGCCACCAGTGTCCAGGACGGAGATACGCAGTATTTT.

Only a few counts were recorded for this clonotype. The chain uses TRBV20-1 and TRBJ1-2, with D maybe TRBD1 (5 bases). The CDR3 contains 11 residues. Germline loops: CDR1 DFQATT, CDR2 SNEGSKA (reference sequence). V lost 5 bases and J lost 5, with 9 bases in between. The CDR3 spells CSAGGPYGYTF. The CDR3 coding sequence is TGCAGTGCTGGGGGACCGTATGGCTACACCTTC.

This clonotype was seen ten or more times. This chain connects TRBV28 to TRBJ1-1; the D is unclear. CDR3 size: 12 residues. Per the germline V gene, CDR1 is MDHEN and CDR2 is SYDVKM. Deletions cut 9 bases from V and 2 bases from J, with 10 bases between. The CDR3 region is CASRELNTEAFF. The CDR3, as DNA: TGTGCCAGTAGAGAGCTTAACACTGAAGCTTTCTTT.